The 6 T cell receptor beta chains below all came from one sample that was sequenced in a study of OX40 agonist ivuxolimab in advanced cancers. Profiling relied on immunoSEQ multiplex PCR, and the TCRdb table lists in-frame clones only, not all of them. The sample records some 50,000 clones, 70% to 90% being singletons. The sample consisted of CD4+ or CD8+ T cells sorted from blood, taken in a trial of the OX40 agonist ivuxolimab. The source of these receptors is an adult with an advanced solid tumor such as melanoma, head and neck, liver or kidney cancer.

V usage is TRBV28 and J usage is TRBJ1-4, with unresolved D. The germline V gene encodes CDR1 MDHEN and CDR2 SYDVKM. The length of the CDR3 is 14 residues. The V and J ends lost 7 bases and 2 bases respectively, with 11 bases between them. Here the CDR3 reads CASTQVGTNEKLFF. DNA of the CDR3: TGTGCCAGCACTCAGGTGGGGACTAATGAAAAACTGTTTTTT.

The chain joins TRBV7-6 to TRBJ1-2; no definite D call. Germline lookup yields CDR1 SGHVS and CDR2 FNYEAQ. V dropped 5 bases and J dropped 2 bases, with 9 bases sitting between them. The CDR3 is made up of 13 amino acids. For the CDR3, the DNA is TGTGCCAGCAGCCCCCAAGAAAACTATGGCTACACCTTC. Translating it yields CASSPQENYGYTF.

This clone occurred a few times. The V gene is TRBV21-1, the J gene TRBJ2-5; the table assigns TRBD2, which was not confirmed against the DNA. TRBV21-1 counts as a pseudogene. This CDR3 has 13 amino acids. This chain's CDR3 is CASASGGEETQYF. The CDR3 DNA sequence: TGTGCCAGCGCCAGCGGGGGGGAAGAGACCCAGTACTTC.

CDR3 in amino acids: CASSPPVGESSYNEQFF. In nucleotides, the CDR3 is TGTGCCAGCTCACCACCAGTGGGCGAGAGCTCCTACAATGAGCAGTTCTTC. The chain carries TRBV18 and TRBJ2-1; the D is unclear. The CDR3 is 17 residues long. The ends were cut back, 0 bases at V and 0 bases at J, with 12 bases in the middle. Looked up from germline, CDR1 is KGHSH and CDR2 is LQKENI.

This sequence joins TRBV7-3 and TRBJ2-7; 9 nucleotides match TRBD1. This CDR3 is built from 14 residues. CDR1 and CDR2 (germline): SGHTA, FQGTGA. After removal of 6 bases from V and 4 bases from J, the junction contained 7 bases not matched to a gene. CDR3 coding DNA: TGTGCCAGCAGTACCGGACAGGGGACGTACGAGCAGTACTTC. Protein: CASSTGQGTYEQYF.

This chain joins TRBV7-8 and TRBJ1-5; D is uncertain. V lost 1 base and J 2 bases, leaving 12 bases between the germline ends. The CDR3 spans 16 residues. In germline, CDR1 is SGHVS, CDR2 FQNEAQ. CDR3 sequence (DNA): TGTGCCAGCAGCTTAGAGGCCTGGGTCGGCAATCAGCCCCAGCATTTT. It translates to CASSLEAWVGNQPQHF.